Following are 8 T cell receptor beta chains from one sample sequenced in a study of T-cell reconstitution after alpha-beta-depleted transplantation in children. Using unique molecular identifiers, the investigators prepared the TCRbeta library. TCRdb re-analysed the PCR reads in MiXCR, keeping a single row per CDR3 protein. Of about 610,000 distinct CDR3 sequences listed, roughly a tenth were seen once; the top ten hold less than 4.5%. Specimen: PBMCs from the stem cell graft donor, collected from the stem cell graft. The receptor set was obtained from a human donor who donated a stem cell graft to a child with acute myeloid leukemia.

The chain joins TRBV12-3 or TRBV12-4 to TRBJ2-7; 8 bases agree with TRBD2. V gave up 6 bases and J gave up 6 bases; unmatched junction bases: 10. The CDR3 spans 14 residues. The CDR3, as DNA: TGTGCCAGCAGAACGAGCGGGAGAGGGGGCGAGCAGTACTTC. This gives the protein CASRTSGRGGEQYF.

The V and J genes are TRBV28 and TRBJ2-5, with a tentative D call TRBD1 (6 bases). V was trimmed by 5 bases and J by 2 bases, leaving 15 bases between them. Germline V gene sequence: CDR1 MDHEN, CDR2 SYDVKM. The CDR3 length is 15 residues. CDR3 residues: CASSGAGTRQETQYF. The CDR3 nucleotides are TGTGCCAGCAGTGGGGCCGGGACACGGCAAGAGACCCAGTACTTC.

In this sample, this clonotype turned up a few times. CDR3 protein: CASSFRGGRPDYGYTF. The CDR3, as DNA: TGTGCCAGCAGCTTCCGGGGAGGCCGACCCGACTATGGCTACACCTTC. The chain couples TRBV5-8 to TRBJ1-2; D gene unclear. There are 16 residues in the CDR3. Between the trimmed V and J ends, which lost 2 bases and 3 bases, there was a span of 17 bases. CDR1 and CDR2 (germline): SGHTS, YDEGEE.

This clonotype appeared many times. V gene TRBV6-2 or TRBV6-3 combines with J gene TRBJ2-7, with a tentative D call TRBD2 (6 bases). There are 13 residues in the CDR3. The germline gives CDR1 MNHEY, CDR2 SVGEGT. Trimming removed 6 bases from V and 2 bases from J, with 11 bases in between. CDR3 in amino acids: CASRMTSPYEQYF. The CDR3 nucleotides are TGTGCCAGCAGGATGACTAGTCCCTACGAGCAGTACTTC.

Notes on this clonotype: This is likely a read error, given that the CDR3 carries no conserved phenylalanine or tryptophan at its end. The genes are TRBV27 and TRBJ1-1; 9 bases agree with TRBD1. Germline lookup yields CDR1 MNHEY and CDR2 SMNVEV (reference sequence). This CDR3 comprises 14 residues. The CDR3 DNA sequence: TGTTTAATGGGACAGGGAGATTGGGACACTGAAGCTTTCTAT. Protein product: CLMGQGDWDTEAFY.

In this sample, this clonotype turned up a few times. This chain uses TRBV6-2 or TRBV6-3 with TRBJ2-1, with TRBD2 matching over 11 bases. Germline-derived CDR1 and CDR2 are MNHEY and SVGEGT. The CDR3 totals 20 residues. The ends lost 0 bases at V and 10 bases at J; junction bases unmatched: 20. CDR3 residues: CASSYSWGADGSGRVLEQFF. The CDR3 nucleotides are TGTGCCAGCAGTTACTCGTGGGGCGCCGATGGTAGCGGGAGGGTCCTCGAGCAGTTCTTC.

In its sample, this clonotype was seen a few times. CDR3 nucleotides: TGTGCCAGTAGTATAGACCTCGGAACGGGGGAGCGCCAAGCAGAGACCCAGTACTTC. Its translation is CASSIDLGTGERQAETQYF. The rearrangement links TRBV19 to TRBJ2-5; possibly TRBD2 for D (6 bases). Germline V CDR1 and CDR2: LNHDA, SQIVND (reference sequence). V shed 0 bases and J shed 4 bases, with 24 bases lying between them. This CDR3 is built from 19 residues.

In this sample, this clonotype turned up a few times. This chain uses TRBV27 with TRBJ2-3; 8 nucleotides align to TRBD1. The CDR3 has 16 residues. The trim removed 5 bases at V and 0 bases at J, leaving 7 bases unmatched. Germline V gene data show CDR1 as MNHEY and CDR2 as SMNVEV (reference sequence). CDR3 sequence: CASSLDRGKSTDTQYF. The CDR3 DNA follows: TGTGCCAGCAGTCTCGACAGGGGAAAGAGCACAGATACGCAGTATTTT.